Listed below are T cell receptor beta chains from one sample, sequenced in a study of blood T cell repertoires in COVID-19. TCRdb's table, derived via immunoSEQ multiplex PCR, lists solely in-frame clones and lacks some. Seen here are roughly 67,000 clones, 88% observed once, and the top ten hold roughly 1.2%. The sequenced sample was peripheral blood. These receptors were collected from a woman aged 55-69 years with acute or convalescent COVID-19. CDR3s include the opening cysteine and the closing phenylalanine or tryptophan. A D gene is named only where the DNA matches it firmly. Some rows mark clone size as missing; the rest say once, few, many or name a class of expanded clone.

d_gene: TRBD1; abundance: .; v_gene: TRBV6-4; j_gene: TRBJ1-1; CDR3aa: CASSDSDRGRRMNTEAFF; CDR3nt: TGTGCCAGCAGTGACTCGGACAGGGGGCGACGGATGAACACTGAAGCTTTCTTT
d_gene: .; abundance: .; v_gene: TRBV5-4; j_gene: TRBJ2-3; CDR3aa: CASSLRLPTDTQYF; CDR3nt: TGTGCCAGCAGCTTACGGTTACCCACAGATACGCAGTATTTT
d_gene: .; abundance: .; v_gene: TRBV28; j_gene: TRBJ2-5; CDR3aa: CASSSPPGETQYF; CDR3nt: TGTGCCAGCAGTTCCCCTCCTGGCGAGACCCAGTACTTC
d_gene: .; abundance: .; v_gene: TRBV10-3; j_gene: TRBJ2-1; CDR3aa: CAISTRDNEQFF; CDR3nt: TGTGCCATCAGCACTAGGGACAATGAGCAGTTCTTC
d_gene: TRBD1; abundance: few; v_gene: TRBV4-2; j_gene: TRBJ1-5; CDR3aa: CASSPTGQGGGWPQHF; CDR3nt: TGTGCCAGCAGCCCAACGGGACAGGGCGGTGGCTGGCCCCAGCATTTT
d_gene: TRBD1; abundance: .; v_gene: TRBV6-2/TRBV6-3; j_gene: TRBJ2-2; CDR3aa: CASSRYPDRANTGELFF; CDR3nt: TGTGCCAGCAGTCGTTACCCGGACAGGGCTAACACCGGGGAGCTGTTTTTT
d_gene: .; abundance: few; v_gene: TRBV7-9; j_gene: TRBJ1-2; CDR3aa: CASSATSQIYGYTF; CDR3nt: TGTGCCAGCAGCGCCACTTCGCAAATCTATGGCTACACCTTC
d_gene: .; abundance: .; v_gene: TRBV27; j_gene: TRBJ1-2; CDR3aa: CASSPLGVGYTF; CDR3nt: TGTGCCAGCAGTCCCCTGGGAGTTGGCTACACCTTC
d_gene: .; abundance: .; v_gene: TRBV5-1; j_gene: TRBJ1-1; CDR3aa: CASRGGGNTEAFF; CDR3nt: TGCGCCAGCAGGGGCGGAGGGAACACTGAAGCTTTCTTT
d_gene: .; abundance: .; v_gene: TRBV20-1; j_gene: TRBJ1-2; CDR3aa: CSASWSSGYTF; CDR3nt: TGCAGTGCTAGTTGGTCGAGTGGCTACACCTTC
d_gene: TRBD1; abundance: .; v_gene: TRBV7-9; j_gene: TRBJ1-1; CDR3aa: CASSYNRGLGEAFF; CDR3nt: TGTGCCAGCAGTTATAACAGGGGGTTGGGCGAAGCTTTCTTT
d_gene: TRBD1; abundance: .; v_gene: TRBV10-3; j_gene: TRBJ1-6; CDR3aa: CAISESTGGGNSPLHF; CDR3nt: TGTGCCATCAGTGAGTCGACAGGGGGTGGTAATTCACCCCTCCACTTT
d_gene: TRBD1; abundance: .; v_gene: TRBV5-4; j_gene: TRBJ1-3; CDR3aa: CASSLQGRENTIYF; CDR3nt: TGTGCCAGCAGCTTACAGGGGCGGGAAAACACCATATATTTT
d_gene: .; abundance: .; v_gene: TRBV28; j_gene: TRBJ2-5; CDR3aa: CASRSLNGQAHQETQYF; CDR3nt: TGTGCCAGCAGGTCGTTGAATGGGCAGGCACACCAAGAGACCCAGTACTTC
d_gene: .; abundance: .; v_gene: TRBV15; j_gene: TRBJ1-5; CDR3aa: CATSGDKNQPQHF; CDR3nt: TGTGCCACCAGCGGGGACAAGAATCAGCCCCAGCATTTT
d_gene: TRBD1; abundance: .; v_gene: TRBV29-1; j_gene: TRBJ2-1; CDR3aa: CSTLGTGTGGEQFF; CDR3nt: TGCAGCACCCTCGGGACAGGGACCGGCGGTGAGCAGTTCTTC
d_gene: .; abundance: .; v_gene: TRBV3-1/TRBV3-2; j_gene: TRBJ1-1; CDR3aa: CASTYGGTDTEAFF; CDR3nt: TGTGCCAGCACCTATGGCGGTACGGACACTGAAGCTTTCTTT
d_gene: .; abundance: .; v_gene: TRBV29-1; j_gene: TRBJ2-2; CDR3aa: CPRTREDDTGELFF; CDR3nt: TGCCCCCGAACAAGGGAGGACGACACCGGGGAGCTGTTTTTT
d_gene: .; abundance: few; v_gene: TRBV30; j_gene: TRBJ1-4; CDR3aa: CAMQASGEKLFF; CDR3nt: TGTGCCATGCAAGCCAGCGGAGAAAAACTGTTTTTT
d_gene: .; abundance: few; v_gene: TRBV9; j_gene: TRBJ1-5; CDR3aa: CASSVDGAQDQPQHF; CDR3nt: TGTGCCAGCAGCGTAGATGGGGCACAGGATCAGCCCCAGCATTTT
d_gene: .; abundance: .; v_gene: TRBV19; j_gene: TRBJ1-5; CDR3aa: CASSIGRAYYSNQPQHF; CDR3nt: TGTGCCAGTAGTATAGGGCGGGCGTACTATAGCAATCAGCCCCAGCATTTT
d_gene: .; abundance: .; v_gene: TRBV5-1; j_gene: TRBJ1-1; CDR3aa: CASSLGAGSREAFF; CDR3nt: TGCGCCAGCAGCTTGGGAGCGGGGTCGAGGGAAGCTTTCTTT
d_gene: .; abundance: .; v_gene: TRBV6-5; j_gene: TRBJ2-3; CDR3aa: CASRPGASTDTQYF; CDR3nt: TGTGCCAGCAGGCCGGGTGCCTCCACAGATACGCAGTATTTT
d_gene: .; abundance: once; v_gene: TRBV4-3; j_gene: TRBJ1-1; CDR3aa: CASSLGLDQARALNTEAFF; CDR3nt: TGCGCCAGCAGCCTGGGGTTGGACCAGGCCAGGGCCTTGAACACTGAAGCTTTCTTT
d_gene: TRBD1; abundance: once; v_gene: TRBV27; j_gene: TRBJ1-1; CDR3aa: CASRFIYRGHTEAFF; CDR3nt: TGTGCCAGCAGGTTCATATACAGGGGGCACACTGAAGCTTTCTTT
d_gene: .; abundance: .; v_gene: TRBV5-5; j_gene: TRBJ1-6; CDR3aa: CASSLDRRYSPLHF; CDR3nt: TGTGCCAGCAGCTTGGACAGAAGGTATTCACCCCTCCACTTT
d_gene: TRBD1; abundance: .; v_gene: TRBV7-8; j_gene: TRBJ1-5; CDR3aa: CASSRTGHPSNQPQHF; CDR3nt: TGTGCCAGCAGCAGGACAGGTCACCCAAGCAATCAGCCCCAGCATTTT
d_gene: TRBD1; abundance: .; v_gene: TRBV12-3/TRBV12-4; j_gene: TRBJ2-2; CDR3aa: CASRPGTVGELFF; CDR3nt: TGTGCCAGCAGACCCGGGACAGTCGGGGAGCTGTTTTTT
d_gene: TRBD1; abundance: few; v_gene: TRBV4-2; j_gene: TRBJ1-5; CDR3aa: CASSPNAGDREKPQHF; CDR3nt: TGTGCCAGCAGCCCGAACGCCGGGGACAGGGAGAAGCCCCAGCATTTT
d_gene: TRBD2; abundance: .; v_gene: TRBV6-5; j_gene: TRBJ2-4; CDR3aa: CASNWGGIQYF; CDR3nt: TGTGCCAGCAACTGGGGGGGCATTCAGTACTTC
d_gene: .; abundance: .; v_gene: TRBV15; j_gene: TRBJ1-4; CDR3aa: CATSGGTSTNEKLFF; CDR3nt: TGTGCCACCAGCGGAGGGACATCAACTAATGAAAAACTGTTTTTT
d_gene: TRBD2; abundance: .; v_gene: TRBV7-9; j_gene: TRBJ2-2; CDR3aa: CASSSPPGTSAGELFF; CDR3nt: TGTGCCAGCAGCTCTCCCCCCGGGACTAGTGCCGGGGAGCTGTTTTTT
d_gene: .; abundance: .; v_gene: TRBV7-6; j_gene: TRBJ1-6; CDR3aa: CASSLARGGEGSPLHF; CDR3nt: TGTGCCAGCAGCTTAGCAAGGGGGGGCGAGGGATCACCCCTCCACTTT
d_gene: .; abundance: .; v_gene: TRBV5-1; j_gene: TRBJ2-1; CDR3aa: CASSPLNEQFF; CDR3nt: TGCGCCAGCAGCCCGTTAAATGAGCAGTTCTTC
d_gene: .; abundance: .; v_gene: TRBV7-9; j_gene: TRBJ2-1; CDR3aa: CASSLSGGGYNEQFF; CDR3nt: TGTGCCAGCAGCCTTTCGGGGGGCGGGTACAATGAGCAGTTCTTC
d_gene: .; abundance: few; v_gene: TRBV29-1; j_gene: TRBJ1-2; CDR3aa: CSAGPGDNYGYTF; CDR3nt: TGCAGCGCCGGGCCAGGGGATAACTATGGCTACACCTTC